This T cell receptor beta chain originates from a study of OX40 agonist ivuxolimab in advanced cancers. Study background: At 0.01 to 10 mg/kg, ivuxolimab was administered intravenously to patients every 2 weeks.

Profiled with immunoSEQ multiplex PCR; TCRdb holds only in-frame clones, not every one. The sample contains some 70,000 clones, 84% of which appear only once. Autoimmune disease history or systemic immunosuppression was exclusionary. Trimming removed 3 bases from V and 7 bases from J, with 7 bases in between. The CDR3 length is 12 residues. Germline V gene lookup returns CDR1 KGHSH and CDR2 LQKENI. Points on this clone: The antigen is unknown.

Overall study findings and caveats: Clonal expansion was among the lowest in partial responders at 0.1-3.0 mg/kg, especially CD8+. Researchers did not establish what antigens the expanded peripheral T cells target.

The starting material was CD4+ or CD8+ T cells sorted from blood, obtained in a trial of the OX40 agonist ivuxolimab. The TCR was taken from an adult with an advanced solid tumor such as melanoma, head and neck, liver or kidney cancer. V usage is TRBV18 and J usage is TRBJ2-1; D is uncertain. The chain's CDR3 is CASSPLGNEQFF. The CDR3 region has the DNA TGTGCCAGCTCACCTTTAGGAAATGAGCAGTTCTTC.